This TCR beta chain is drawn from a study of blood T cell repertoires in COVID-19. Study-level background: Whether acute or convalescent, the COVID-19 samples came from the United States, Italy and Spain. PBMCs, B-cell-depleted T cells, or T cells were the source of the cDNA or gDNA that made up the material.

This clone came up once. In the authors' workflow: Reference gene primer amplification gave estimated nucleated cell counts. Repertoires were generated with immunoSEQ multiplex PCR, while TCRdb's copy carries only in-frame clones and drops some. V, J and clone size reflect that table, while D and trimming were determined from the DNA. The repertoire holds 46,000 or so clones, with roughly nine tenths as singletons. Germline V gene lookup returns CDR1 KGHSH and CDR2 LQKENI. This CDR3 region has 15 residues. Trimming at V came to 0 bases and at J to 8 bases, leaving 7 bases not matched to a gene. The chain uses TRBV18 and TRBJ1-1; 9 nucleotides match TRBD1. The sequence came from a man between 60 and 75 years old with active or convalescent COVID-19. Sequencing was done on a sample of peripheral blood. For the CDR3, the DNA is TGTGCCAGCTCACCACCGGGGACAGGGTCGGGGGAAGCTTTCTTT. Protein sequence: CASSPPGTGSGEAFF.